This T cell receptor beta chain is drawn from a study of T cell changes during pregnancy in multiple sclerosis. Sequenced by immunoSEQ multiplex PCR; TCRdb stores in-frame clones only, minus some. In the table there are about 100,000 clones, 80% to 95% of which are singletons. The CDR3 spans 14 residues. V lost 2 bases and J 6 bases, leaving 10 bases between the germline ends. CDR1 SNHLY and CDR2 FYNNEI come from the germline V gene. The chain is built from TRBV2 and TRBJ2-2; TRBD1 might be the D (5 bases). Material: peripheral blood, obtained after pregnancy. This receptor was taken from a female donor with multiple sclerosis, enrolled in a pregnancy study. The CDR3 nucleotides are TGTGCCAGCAGTGAATCCAGGGCCTCCGGGGAGCTGTTTTTT. Residues: CASSESRASGELFF.